This TCR beta chain stems from a study of blood T cell repertoires in COVID-19. Profiled with immunoSEQ multiplex PCR; TCRdb holds only in-frame clones, not every one. The sample holds 150,000 to 200,000 clones, nearly 90% seen once. CDR1 is LNHDA, CDR2 SQIVND, per germline (reference sequence). Trimming took 6 bases from V and 3 from J, leaving 12 bases between them. There are 13 residues in the CDR3. This TCR was recovered from a young man who had recovered from COVID-19. This chain joins TRBV19 and TRBJ2-7; D perhaps matches TRBD1 (5 bases). Sequencing was done on a sample of peripheral blood. The CDR3 here is CASSDSFVYEQYF. Written as DNA, the CDR3 is TGTGCCAGTAGCGACAGTTTCGTCTACGAGCAGTACTTC.